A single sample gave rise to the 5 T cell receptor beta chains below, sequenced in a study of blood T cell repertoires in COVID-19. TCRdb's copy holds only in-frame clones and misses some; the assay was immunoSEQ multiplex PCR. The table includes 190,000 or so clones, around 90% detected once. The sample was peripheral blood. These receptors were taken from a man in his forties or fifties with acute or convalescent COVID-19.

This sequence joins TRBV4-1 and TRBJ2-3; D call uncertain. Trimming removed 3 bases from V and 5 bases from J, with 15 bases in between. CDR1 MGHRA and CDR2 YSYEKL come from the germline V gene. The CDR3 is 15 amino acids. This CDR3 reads CASSQLTPHEDTQYF. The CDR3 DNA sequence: TGCGCCAGCAGCCAGTTAACCCCACACGAAGATACGCAGTATTTT.

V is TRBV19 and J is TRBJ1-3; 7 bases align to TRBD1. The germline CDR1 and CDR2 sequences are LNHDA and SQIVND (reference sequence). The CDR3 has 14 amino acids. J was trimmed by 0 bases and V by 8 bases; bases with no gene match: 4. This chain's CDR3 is CASYRGSSGNTIYF. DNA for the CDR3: TGTGCCAGTTACAGGGGCAGCTCTGGAAACACCATATATTTT. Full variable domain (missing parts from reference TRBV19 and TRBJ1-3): DGGITQSPKYLFRKEGQNVTLSCEQNLNHDAMYWYRQDPGQGLRLIYYSQIVNDFQKGDIAEGYSVSREKKESFPLTVTSAQKNPTAFYLCASYRGSSGNTIYFGEGSWLTVV.

The CDR3 coding sequence is TGCAGCGTTAGACAGATGTATAATTCACCCCTCCACTTT. Amino acids: CSVRQMYNSPLHF. The chain joins TRBV29-1 to TRBJ1-6; possibly TRBD1 for D (5 bases). CDR3 length: 13 residues. The V gene lost 5 bases and the J gene lost 4 bases, with 9 bases spanning the gap. The germline V gene encodes CDR1 SQVTM and CDR2 ANQGSEA.

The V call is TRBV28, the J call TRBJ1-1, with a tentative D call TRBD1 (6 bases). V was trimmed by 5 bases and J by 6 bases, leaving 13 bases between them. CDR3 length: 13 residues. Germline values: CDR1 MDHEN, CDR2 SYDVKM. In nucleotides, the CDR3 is TGTGCCAGCAGTCCGCCGGGGGGCCCTGAAGCTTTCTTT. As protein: CASSPPGGPEAFF.

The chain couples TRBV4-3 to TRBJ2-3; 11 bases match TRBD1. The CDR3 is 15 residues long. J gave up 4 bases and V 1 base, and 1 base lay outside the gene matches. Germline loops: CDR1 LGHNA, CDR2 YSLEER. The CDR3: CASSQGTGGSDTQYF. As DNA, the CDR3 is TGCGCCAGCAGCCAAGGGACAGGGGGCTCAGATACGCAGTATTTT.